Shown below are 30 T cell receptor beta chains from a single sample sequenced in a study of blood T cell repertoires in COVID-19. Clones were sequenced by immunoSEQ multiplex PCR, and TCRdb holds only the in-frame ones, with some missing. The sample has 200,000 to 250,000 clones, about 85% seen once; the top ten hold 11%. The sample comprised PBMCs or T cells enriched from blood (not recorded which). These receptors came from a man aged 25 to 40 who had recovered from COVID-19.

V and J are TRBV6-2 or TRBV6-3 and TRBJ2-3; a weak D match, TRBD2 (5 bases). The CDR3 loop spans 13 amino acids. Germline V CDR1 and CDR2: MNHEY, SVGEGT. V was trimmed by 6 bases and J by 4 bases, leaving 11 bases between them. CDR3 region: CASSPRRADTQYF. DNA for the CDR3: TGTGCCAGCAGCCCCCGGCGGGCAGATACGCAGTATTTT.

CDR3 in amino acids: CASSGSLMAFF. CDR3 DNA: TGTGCCAGCAGCGGGAGTTTGATGGCTTTCTTT. The chain employs TRBV7-2 and TRBJ1-1; no clear D. Germline CDR1 is SGHTA and CDR2 is FQGNSA. CDR3 length: 11 amino acids. Trimming removed 5 bases at V and 11 bases at J, with 12 bases between.

This rearrangement joins TRBV2 to TRBJ2-2; 7 positions agree with TRBD1. Germline CDR1 reads SNHLY; CDR2 reads FYNNEI. The CDR3 has 14 residues. The trim removed 8 bases at V and 4 bases at J, leaving 7 bases unmatched. Here the CDR3 reads CASRQGFSTGELFF. CDR3 in DNA: TGTGCCAGCCGACAGGGATTTAGCACCGGGGAGCTGTTTTTT.

This clone was recorded a few times. The rearrangement links TRBV18 to TRBJ2-7; 7 nucleotides match TRBD2. This CDR3 region has 15 residues. The germline V gene encodes CDR1 KGHSH and CDR2 LQKENI. V trimming: 6 bases; J trimming: 0 bases; junction bases outside the gene matches: 8. The CDR3 DNA is TGTGCCAGCTCTGCCGGGGGGTCGAGCTCCTACGAGCAGTACTTC. Its translation: CASSAGGSSSYEQYF.

This clone was seen a single time. The chain employs TRBV10-3 and TRBJ2-7; the D gene is possibly TRBD2 (6 bases). From germline, CDR1 is ENHRY and CDR2 SYGVKD. Trimming stripped 8 bases from V and 0 bases from J, with 11 bases between. The CDR3 sequence is 13 residues long. CDR3 residues: CAIGARDSYEQYF. The CDR3, as DNA: TGTGCCATCGGGGCGCGGGACTCCTACGAGCAGTACTTC.

This chain uses TRBV10-3 with TRBJ2-3; 9 bases agree with TRBD2. The junction had 9 bases not matched to a gene; V was cut back by 8 bases and J by 0 bases. The CDR3 totals 16 residues. Germline loops: CDR1 ENHRY, CDR2 SYGVKD. The CDR3 bases are TGTGCCATCGGAGCGGGAGGAGCTCGAAGCACAGATACGCAGTATTTT. Translation gives CAIGAGGARSTDTQYF.

This chain connects TRBV6-5 to TRBJ2-7, with D possibly being TRBD2 (5 bases). This CDR3 is built from 13 residues. Between the trimmed V and J ends, which lost 6 bases and 2 bases, there was a span of 11 bases. Germline CDR1 and CDR2: MNHEY and SVGAGI. CDR3 bases: TGTGCCAGCAGCCAGGACTCGCCCTACGAGCAGTACTTC. Translating gives CASSQDSPYEQYF.

This rearrangement joins TRBV10-1 to TRBJ1-6, with 7 bases that match TRBD1. Trimming cost V 6 bases and J 7 bases; bases outside gene matches: 6. The CDR3 is 14 amino acids. The V gene's germline CDR1 is WNHNN and CDR2 SYGVQD (reference sequence). CDR3 sequence reads: CASSRQGWNSPLHF. In DNA, the CDR3 is TGCGCCAGCAGCCGACAGGGTTGGAATTCACCCCTCCACTTT.

The chain uses TRBV3-1 (or the pseudogene TRBV3-2) and TRBJ1-3; D might be TRBD1 (5 bases). The CDR3 sequence is 16 residues long. Trimming stripped 5 bases from V and 2 bases from J, with 16 bases between. Germline V gives CDR1 LGHDT, CDR2 YNNKEL (reference sequence). The CDR3 protein is CASSGGVGSAGNTIYF. In nucleotides, the CDR3 is TGTGCCAGCAGCGGAGGGGTCGGGAGCGCTGGAAACACCATATATTTT.

The rearrangement joins TRBV5-4 to TRBJ1-1; 7 bases are shared with TRBD1. The germline V gene has CDR1 SGHNT and CDR2 YYREEE (reference sequence). Trimming removed 3 bases from V and 5 bases from J; junction bases left unmatched: 4. This CDR3 region has 13 residues. For the CDR3, the DNA is TGTGCCAGCAGCTATACAGGGGTAACTGAAGCTTTCTTT. Protein: CASSYTGVTEAFF.

The chain is built from TRBV30 and TRBJ2-3; TRBD2 aligns across 8 bases. Germline-derived CDR1 and CDR2 are GTSNPN and SVGIG (reference sequence). J gave up 0 bases and V 1 base, and 12 bases lay outside the gene matches. This CDR3 comprises 18 residues. The DNA for the CDR3 is TGTGCCTGGAGTGCTATCCTAGCGGGTTCCGCTAGCACAGATACGCAGTATTTT. As protein: CAWSAILAGSASTDTQYF.

The gene calls are TRBV7-9 and TRBJ1-6; a weak D match, TRBD1 (5 bases). V was clipped by 3 bases and J by 7 bases, with 13 bases between them. The CDR3 totals 15 residues. In germline, CDR1 is SEHNR, CDR2 FQNEAQ (reference sequence). The CDR3 DNA reads TGTGCCAGCAGCTTCACAGGCCTCACAAATTCACCCCTCCACTTT. This sequence encodes CASSFTGLTNSPLHF.

This chain joins TRBV28 and TRBJ2-7; TRBD2 aligns across 7 bases. Germline CDR1 and CDR2: MDHEN and SYDVKM. This CDR3 has 14 amino acids. The junction had 8 bases not matched to a gene; V was cut back by 8 bases and J by 1 base. In DNA form, the CDR3 reads TGTGCCAGCGACGACGGGGGGTCTTCCTACGAGCAGTACTTC. It yields the protein CASDDGGSSYEQYF. The full variable domain, completed using reference TRBV28 and TRBJ2-7, is DVKVTQSSRYLVKRTGEKVFLECVQDMDHENMFWYRQDPGLGLRLIYFSYDVKMKEKGDIPEGYSVSREKKERFSLILESASTNQTSMYLCASDDGGSSYEQYFGPGTRLTVT.

The chain has TRBV6-5 and TRBJ1-5; TRBD1 matches 10 bases. The trim removed 6 bases at V and 6 bases at J, leaving 8 bases unmatched. In germline, CDR1 is MNHEY, CDR2 SVGAGI. CDR3 length equals 15 residues. The CDR3 here is CASSDSGTGVQPQHF. The CDR3 DNA is TGTGCCAGCAGCGACTCCGGGACAGGGGTTCAGCCCCAGCATTTT.

V gene TRBV6-5 combines with J gene TRBJ2-7, with a tentative D call TRBD2 (6 bases). V was shortened by 2 bases and J by 6 bases, with 11 bases between the two germline ends. The CDR3 is made up of 13 amino acids. Germline CDR1 MNHEY, CDR2 SVGAGI. CDR3 DNA sequence: TGTGCCAGCAGTTACGGCGGGATCTCCGAGCAGTACTTC. Residues: CASSYGGISEQYF.

The chain combines TRBV18 with TRBJ2-2; D is unresolved. The CDR3 runs 14 residues. V lost 2 bases and J 6 bases, leaving 10 bases between the germline ends. The V gene's germline CDR1 is KGHSH and CDR2 LQKENI. CDR3 loop: CASSPIPSSGELFF. The CDR3 nucleotides are TGTGCCAGCTCACCAATTCCGTCTTCCGGGGAGCTGTTTTTT.

The chain recombines TRBV6-5 with TRBJ1-1; D unclear. Germline assignment: CDR1 MNHEY and CDR2 SVGAGI. This CDR3 comprises 12 residues. The V end was cut by 4 bases, the J end by 5 bases, with 8 bases between. In nucleotides, the CDR3 is TGTGCCAGCAGTTCACCGGGTACTGAAGCTTTCTTT. Its translation: CASSSPGTEAFF.

As regards this clone: The germline gene is not matched at one end of the junction; a read error may be the cause. The V call is TRBV6-1, the J call TRBJ1-5, with 8 bases that match TRBD1. Looked up from germline, CDR1 is MNHNS and CDR2 is SASEGT. The CDR3 has 15 residues. The CDR3 nucleotides are TGTGCCAGCAGTGAAATGGCAGGGGGCAACCAGCCCCAGCATTTT. Protein sequence: CASSEMAGGNQPQHF.

CDR3 sequence: CASSPRELEPQHF. CDR3 in DNA: TGTGCCAGCTCACCAAGGGAGTTGGAGCCCCAGCATTTT. The chain links TRBV18 to TRBJ1-5; D not certain. Trimming removed 2 bases at V and 8 bases at J, with 10 bases between. Germline CDR1 and CDR2: KGHSH and LQKENI. This CDR3 region has 13 residues.

This rearrangement joins TRBV19 to TRBJ1-1; TRBD1 agrees at 10 bases. Germline assignment: CDR1 LNHDA and CDR2 SQIVND (reference sequence). J lost 7 bases, V lost 6 bases, and 5 bases had no gene match. This CDR3 spans 13 amino acids. In DNA form, the CDR3 reads TGTGCCAGTAGGGTTGGGACAGGGGATGAAGCTTTCTTT. This codes for CASRVGTGDEAFF.

This chain connects TRBV24-1 to TRBJ1-2; D ambiguous. Trimming pared 3 bases from V and 6 bases from J, leaving 10 bases between. In germline, CDR1 is KGHDR, CDR2 SFDVKD. The CDR3 covers 13 residues. The CDR3 spells CATSDPPADGYTF. The CDR3, as DNA: TGTGCCACCAGTGATCCGCCTGCGGATGGCTACACCTTC.

The V and J genes are TRBV30 and TRBJ2-2, with TRBD1 matching 9 bases. With 4 bases clipped from V and 3 bases from J, the junction kept 6 bases outside the gene matches. There are 15 residues in the CDR3. Per the germline V gene, CDR1 is GTSNPN and CDR2 is SVGIG (reference sequence). The CDR3 nucleotides are TGTGCCTGGACCCCCGGGACAGGGTACACCGGGGAGCTGTTTTTT. Protein: CAWTPGTGYTGELFF.

This clone appeared a few times. This chain links TRBV28 with TRBJ1-6; D is unclear. V was cut by 5 bases and J by 7 bases, with 6 bases left in between. Looked up from germline, CDR1 is MDHEN and CDR2 is SYDVKM. CDR3 length: 12 amino acids. The CDR3 region is CASSVTNSPLHF. In DNA form, the CDR3 reads TGTGCCAGCAGTGTGACAAATTCACCCCTCCACTTT.

The V call is TRBV7-2, the J call TRBJ1-1; D might be TRBD1 (5 bases). Trimming removed 2 bases from V and 6 bases from J, with 10 bases in between. Germline values: CDR1 SGHTA, CDR2 FQGNSA. The CDR3 spans 13 residues. The CDR3 sequence: CASSLMRGAEAFF. The CDR3 nucleotides are TGTGCCAGCAGCTTAATGCGGGGGGCTGAAGCTTTCTTT.

CDR3 residues: CASSLDQPQHF. CDR3 DNA sequence: TGTGCCAGCAGCCTCGATCAGCCCCAGCATTTT. This chain links TRBV28 with TRBJ1-5, with D uncertain. Trimming stripped 6 bases from V and 5 bases from J, with 5 bases between. The CDR3 covers 11 residues. Germline V gene lookup returns CDR1 MDHEN and CDR2 SYDVKM.

The chain links TRBV6-4 to TRBJ2-2; D gene ambiguous. V lost 3 bases to trimming and J lost 6 bases, with 8 bases between them. Germline V gives CDR1 MRHNA, CDR2 SNTAGT. CDR3 length: 13 residues. This CDR3 is CASSESEAGELFF. The CDR3 DNA sequence: TGTGCCAGCAGTGAGTCTGAGGCCGGGGAGCTGTTTTTT.

The CDR3 loop is CASSQVPGQGQKGYTF. The CDR3 nucleotides are TGTGCCAGCAGCCAGGTACCGGGACAGGGGCAGAAAGGCTACACCTTC. V is TRBV3-1 (or the pseudogene TRBV3-2) and J is TRBJ1-2; TRBD1 aligns across 10 bases. V was pared by 3 bases and J by 8 bases, with 12 bases of the junction left unmatched. Per germline, CDR1 LGHDT and CDR2 YNNKEL (reference sequence). This CDR3 region has 16 residues.

V is TRBV18 and J is TRBJ1-2, with TRBD1 as a possible D gene (6 bases). This CDR3 is 13 amino acids long. The germline V gene encodes CDR1 KGHSH and CDR2 LQKENI. V was clipped by 3 bases and J by 2 bases, with 7 bases between them. The CDR3 region has the DNA TGTGCCAGCTCACCGGGACAAAACTATGGCTACACCTTC. This codes for CASSPGQNYGYTF.

The chain combines TRBV30 with TRBJ2-3; perhaps TRBD2 as D (6 bases). Between the trimmed V and J ends, which lost 1 base and 4 bases, there was a span of 15 bases. The length of the CDR3 is 15 residues. The V gene's germline CDR1 is GTSNPN and CDR2 SVGIG (reference sequence). CDR3 sequence reads: CAWSGQVSGADTQYF. CDR3 DNA sequence: TGTGCCTGGAGTGGTCAAGTCTCGGGGGCAGATACGCAGTATTTT.

The V gene is TRBV12-3 or TRBV12-4, the J gene TRBJ1-1; 8 bases line up with TRBD1. The V and J ends lost 6 bases and 12 bases, in that order; junction bases with no gene match: 12. This CDR3 has 13 amino acids. Here the CDR3 reads CASSPGGLPGPFF. CDR3 DNA: TGTGCCAGCAGCCCAGGGGGCCTGCCGGGCCCTTTCTTT.